Following are 21 T cell receptor beta chains from one sample sequenced in a study. MiXCR was run by TCRdb on the RT-PCR reads, yielding one entry per CDR3 protein. The profile shows about 700,000 distinct CDR3 sequences, 13% to 15% of them singletons. Material: memory CD4+ T cells from blood. The receptors here all came from a female donor in good health, serving as a healthy control.

This clonotype was observed a handful of times. V and J are TRBV30 and TRBJ2-7; TRBD2 matches at 8 bases. The germline V gene has CDR1 GTSNPN and CDR2 SVGIG (reference sequence). The CDR3 spans 12 residues. With V trimmed by 7 bases and J by 3 bases, 5 bases remained unmatched. The CDR3 DNA reads as TGTGCCTCTAGCGGGCATGGCTACGAGCAGTACTTC. Its protein product is CASSGHGYEQYF.

This clonotype was detected many times. V usage is TRBV12-3 or TRBV12-4 and J usage is TRBJ2-5; maybe TRBD2 (5 bases). The V end lost 6 bases, the J end lost 2 bases, and 7 bases lay between the germline ends. CDR3 length equals 12 residues. CDR3 amino acids: CASRPGQETQYF. The CDR3 region has the DNA TGTGCCAGCAGACCGGGACAAGAGACCCAGTACTTC.

V gene TRBV7-2 combines with J gene TRBJ1-5, with D possibly being TRBD1 (5 bases). Germline-derived CDR1 and CDR2 are SGHTA and FQGNSA. The CDR3 has 16 residues. Trimming took off 1 base at V and 3 bases at J, with 13 bases between the two ends. CDR3 residues: CASSLGGAFDNQPQHF. In nucleotides, the CDR3 is TGTGCCAGCAGCTTAGGTGGGGCTTTCGACAATCAGCCCCAGCATTTT.

This rearrangement joins TRBV28 to TRBJ1-6, with 7 bases lining up with TRBD1. The V gene's germline CDR1 is MDHEN and CDR2 SYDVKM. The CDR3 has 18 amino acids. V trimming: 5 bases; J trimming: 6 bases; junction bases outside the gene matches: 16. The CDR3 is CASSPSYATGRSNSPLHF. The CDR3 region has the DNA TGTGCCAGCAGTCCATCATACGCGACAGGGAGGAGTAATTCACCCCTCCACTTT.

V and J are TRBV10-3 and TRBJ2-3; unclear D gene. Trimming shortened V by 0 bases and J by 0 bases, and 7 bases separated the two germline ends. Germline V gives CDR1 ENHRY, CDR2 SYGVKD. The length of the CDR3 is 15 residues. The CDR3 region is CAISESAISTDTQYF. DNA of the CDR3: TGTGCCATCAGTGAGTCGGCCATAAGCACAGATACGCAGTATTTT.

This clonotype occurred many times. The genes are TRBV12-3 or TRBV12-4 and TRBJ1-1; D unclear. V was cut by 3 bases and J by 3 bases, with 8 bases left in between. The CDR3 spans 13 residues. CDR3: CASSLGVYTEAFF. CDR3 bases: TGTGCCAGCAGTTTGGGCGTTTACACTGAAGCTTTCTTT.

This clonotype showed up just a few times. V gene TRBV12-3 or TRBV12-4 combines with J gene TRBJ1-3; maybe TRBD1 (5 bases). The CDR3 is 14 amino acids. The V end lost 3 bases, the J end lost 4 bases, and 10 bases lay between the germline ends. CDR3 nucleotide sequence: TGTGCCAGCAGTTTGCGGGGGAGGGGAAACACCATATATTTT. Protein sequence: CASSLRGRGNTIYF.

In its sample, this clonotype was seen a few times. V usage is TRBV4-3 and J usage is TRBJ2-2; 13 bases are shared with TRBD2. This CDR3 region has 16 residues. V lost 5 bases, J lost 6 bases, and 6 bases stayed unmatched. Looked up from germline, CDR1 is LGHNA and CDR2 is YSLEER. CDR3 bases: TGCGCCAGCAGCTCCTATACTAGCGGGGGGGCCGGGGAGCTGTTTTTT. It yields the protein CASSSYTSGGAGELFF.

This clonotype was counted only a few times. This chain links TRBV11-2 with TRBJ1-2; TRBD1 matches at 8 bases. V was clipped by 1 base and J by 8 bases; unmatched bases: 9. The CDR3 spans 15 residues. Per the germline V gene, CDR1 is SGHAT and CDR2 is FQNNGV. CDR3 in amino acids: CASSLGRGQGWGYTF. In nucleotides, the CDR3 is TGTGCCAGCAGCTTAGGACGCGGACAGGGTTGGGGCTACACCTTC.

This clonotype was counted only a few times. The rearrangement uses TRBV15 and TRBJ2-5, with D possibly matching TRBD2 (6 bases). The V gene lost 6 bases and the J gene lost 9 bases, with 26 bases spanning the gap. This CDR3 is built from 16 residues. Germline CDR1 LNHNV, CDR2 YYDKDF (reference sequence). CDR3 bases: TGTGCCACCAGTCTAGCCCTAGAGCCGTCTCGGAGGGCCCAGTACTTC. Protein product: CATSLALEPSRRAQYF.

The rearrangement uses TRBV9 and TRBJ2-1, with 9 bases matching TRBD2. The CDR3 extends over 15 amino acids. Looked up from germline, CDR1 is SGDLS and CDR2 is YYNGEE. The trim removed 4 bases at V and 12 bases at J, leaving 14 bases unmatched. The chain's CDR3 is CASSPLGGGAGGQFF. The CDR3 DNA follows: TGTGCCAGCAGCCCCCTGGGCGGGGGGGCCGGGGGGCAGTTCTTC.

At least ten counts were recorded for this clonotype. V gene TRBV29-1 combines with J gene TRBJ1-1, with D hard to call. V was cut by 6 bases and J by 9 bases, with 17 bases left in between. The CDR3 has 12 amino acids. Germline values: CDR1 SQVTM, CDR2 ANQGSEA. The DNA of the CDR3 is TGCAGCGTCCAAGCCCGGGAACTACAAGCTTTCTTT. Its translation is CSVQARELQAFF. Drawing the rest from reference TRBV29-1 and TRBJ1-1, the complete variable domain is SAVISQKPSRDICQRGTSLTIQCQVDSQVTMMFWYRQQPGQSLTLIATANQGSEATYESGFVIDKFPISRPNLTFSTLTVSNMSPEDSSIYLCSVQARELQAFFGQGTRLTVV.

This clonotype was detected many times. This rearrangement joins TRBV10-3 to TRBJ2-5, with TRBD1 as a possible D gene (7 bases). Germline CDR1 ENHRY, CDR2 SYGVKD. The ends were cut back, 4 bases at V and 1 base at J, with 10 bases in the middle. The CDR3 extends over 14 amino acids. CDR3 in DNA: TGTGCCATCAGTGTCCAGGGGGGCCAAGAGACCCAGTACTTC. Its translation: CAISVQGGQETQYF.

In its sample, this clonotype was seen many times. This chain uses TRBV29-1 with TRBJ2-1; maybe TRBD1 (6 bases). The CDR3 runs to 14 residues. Germline V gene data show CDR1 as SQVTM and CDR2 as ANQGSEA. V lost 8 bases and J lost 9, with 23 bases in between. CDR3 sequence reads: CSTRAGRGRFEQFF. The CDR3 DNA is TGCAGCACCCGGGCCGGCAGGGGCCGTTTTGAGCAGTTCTTC.

This chain uses TRBV6-5 with TRBJ2-2; a possible D gene is TRBD1 (5 bases). V was clipped by 1 base and J by 4 bases, with 7 bases between them. The CDR3 spans 14 residues. The germline gives CDR1 MNHEY, CDR2 SVGAGI. The CDR3 reads CASSYWGGTGELFF. CDR3 in DNA: TGTGCCAGCAGTTACTGGGGCGGCACCGGGGAGCTGTTTTTT.

This clonotype was picked up a small number of times. The chain carries TRBV27 and TRBJ2-1, with a tentative D call TRBD1 (5 bases). Germline loops: CDR1 MNHEY, CDR2 SMNVEV (reference sequence). The CDR3 has 14 residues. Trimming cost V 0 bases and J 7 bases, with 10 bases left between them. CDR3 protein: CASSLSYQGNEQFF. The CDR3 nucleotides are TGTGCCAGCAGTTTATCCTACCAGGGAAATGAGCAGTTCTTC.

This clonotype was seen at least ten times. The chain recombines TRBV7-9 with TRBJ2-3; D is possibly TRBD2 (6 bases). This CDR3 region has 14 residues. The V end lost 6 bases, the J end lost 6 bases, and 16 bases lay between the germline ends. Germline V lookup: CDR1 SEHNR, CDR2 FQNEAQ (reference sequence). CDR3 amino acids: CASSPGAVRDTQYF. CDR3 coding DNA: TGTGCCAGCAGTCCGGGAGCGGTTCGCGATACGCAGTATTTT.

This clonotype was recorded many times. The genes are TRBV29-1 and TRBJ2-5; D may be TRBD1 (5 bases). Germline CDR1 reads SQVTM; CDR2 reads ANQGSEA. This CDR3 spans 14 amino acids. The V and J ends lost 4 bases and 5 bases respectively, with 17 bases between them. The CDR3 reads CSVVFAGSWETQYF. CDR3 DNA sequence: TGCAGCGTTGTTTTCGCAGGGTCCTGGGAGACCCAGTACTTC.

This clonotype was recorded many times. V gene TRBV20-1 combines with J gene TRBJ2-5; 9 positions agree with TRBD2. The CDR3 contains 16 residues. V gave up 8 bases and J gave up 1 base; unmatched junction bases: 14. The germline CDR1 and CDR2 sequences are DFQATT and SNEGSKA (reference sequence). The CDR3 DNA follows: TGCAGTTCCGATGGGGGTGCTAGCGGGGCCCAAGAGACCCAGTACTTC. It codes for CSSDGGASGAQETQYF.

This clonotype has ten or more counts. The V and J genes are TRBV24-1 and TRBJ2-1; TRBD2 matches 14 bases. Unmatched junction bases numbered 9, after V lost 4 bases and J lost 8 bases. Germline CDR1 reads KGHDR; CDR2 reads SFDVKD. This CDR3 has 17 residues. The CDR3 DNA sequence: TGTGCCACCAGTGAAGGGACTAGCGGGAGTGTCAGAGATGAGCAGTTCTTC. As protein: CATSEGTSGSVRDEQFF.

Ten or more counts support this clonotype. The J gene is TRBJ1-5, the V gene TRBV12-3 or TRBV12-4; TRBD1 agrees at 7 bases. The junction had 5 bases not matched to a gene; V was cut back by 6 bases and J by 3 bases. The CDR3 totals 14 residues. CDR3 residues: CASRGTGDNQPQHF. The CDR3 DNA is TGTGCCAGCAGAGGAACAGGGGACAATCAGCCCCAGCATTTT.